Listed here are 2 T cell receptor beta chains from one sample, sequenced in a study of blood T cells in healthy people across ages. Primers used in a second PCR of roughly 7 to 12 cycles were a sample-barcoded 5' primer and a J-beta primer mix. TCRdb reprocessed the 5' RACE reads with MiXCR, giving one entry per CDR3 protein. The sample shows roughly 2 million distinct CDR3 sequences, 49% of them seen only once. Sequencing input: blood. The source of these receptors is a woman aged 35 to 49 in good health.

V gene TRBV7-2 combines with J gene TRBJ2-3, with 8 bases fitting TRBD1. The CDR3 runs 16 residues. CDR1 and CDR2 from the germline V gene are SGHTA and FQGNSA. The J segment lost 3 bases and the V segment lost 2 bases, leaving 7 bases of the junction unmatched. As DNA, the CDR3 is TGTGCCAGCAGCTTAAATACAGGGGGGAGAACAGATACGCAGTATTTT. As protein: CASSLNTGGRTDTQYF.

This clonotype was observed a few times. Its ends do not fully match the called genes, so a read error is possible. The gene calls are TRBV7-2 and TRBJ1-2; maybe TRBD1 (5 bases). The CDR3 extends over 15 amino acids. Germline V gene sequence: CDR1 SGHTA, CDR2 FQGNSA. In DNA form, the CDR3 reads TGTGCCAGCAGCGTAGCAGTGGGGGGTACCTATGGCTACACCTTC. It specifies CASSVAVGGTYGYTF.